Below, 17 T cell receptor beta chains from the same sample are listed, as sequenced in a study of T cell responses to AZD1222 COVID-19 vaccine. Profiled with immunoSEQ multiplex PCR; TCRdb holds only in-frame clones, not every one. The table lists 95,000 to 150,000 clones, around 86% of them singletons. The material was peripheral blood, obtained 28 days after the second AZD1222 dose. These receptors were obtained from an adult who received the AZD1222 COVID-19 vaccine.

The genes are TRBV7-9 and TRBJ1-3; perhaps TRBD1 as D (6 bases). Germline V gives CDR1 SEHNR, CDR2 FQNEAQ (reference sequence). The CDR3 is made up of 13 amino acids. Trimming shortened V by 8 bases and J by 4 bases, and 12 bases separated the two germline ends. The CDR3 bases are TGTGCCAGCTATGGGGGCGCGGGAAACACCATATATTTT. Translated, it gives CASYGGAGNTIYF.

This clone was observed a handful of times. Other DNA sequences of this sample code for an identical CDR3. The V and J genes are TRBV19 and TRBJ2-2, with D uncertain. Trimming left V 3 bases short and J 1 base short, with 6 bases between. Germline V lookup: CDR1 LNHDA, CDR2 SQIVND (reference sequence). The CDR3 runs 14 residues. CDR3 nucleotides: TGTGCCAGTAGTATCTCGCGGAACACCGGGGAGCTGTTTTTT. This codes for CASSISRNTGELFF.

CDR3: CASQSHPGASSYNSPLHF. CDR3 nucleotide sequence: TGTGCCAGTCAATCTCACCCAGGGGCCAGCTCCTATAATTCACCCCTCCACTTT. The chain employs TRBV19 and TRBJ1-6, with D possibly being TRBD1 (6 bases). This CDR3 is 18 amino acids long. Trimming cost V 8 bases and J 0 bases, with 20 bases left between them. Looked up from germline, CDR1 is LNHDA and CDR2 is SQIVND (reference sequence).

The J gene is TRBJ2-7, the V gene TRBV5-1; D perhaps matches TRBD2 (6 bases). This CDR3 has 15 amino acids. The V and J ends lost 1 base and 1 base respectively, with 12 bases between them. Germline V CDR1 and CDR2: SGHRS, YFSETQ. The CDR3 loop is CASSLTGVPSYEQYF. CDR3 nucleotide sequence: TGCGCCAGCAGCTTGACGGGGGTCCCTTCCTACGAGCAGTACTTC.

The chain has TRBV7-8 and TRBJ1-4; D gene unclear. Trimming removed 0 bases from V and 8 bases from J, with 19 bases in between. Germline V lookup: CDR1 SGHVS, CDR2 FQNEAQ. This CDR3 contains 17 residues. The CDR3 DNA sequence: TGTGCCAGCAGCTTAGCACGGATCTCGGTTCGTGTCGAAAAACTGTTTTTT. Translated, it gives CASSLARISVRVEKLFF. The full variable domain, its missing parts supplied by reference TRBV7-8 and TRBJ1-4, is GAGVSQSPRYKVAKRGQDVALRCDPISGHVSLFWYQQALGQGPEFLTYFQNEAQLDKSGLPSDRFFAERPEGSVSTLKIQRTQQEDSAVYLCASSLARISVRVEKLFFGSGTQLSVL.

The chain employs TRBV4-2 and TRBJ1-5; D call uncertain. Deletions cut 1 base from V and 4 bases from J, with 14 bases between. This CDR3 has 16 residues. Germline values: CDR1 LGHNA, CDR2 YNFKEQ. CDR3 nucleotides: TGTGCCAGCAGCCAAGTGCAAGGTTCCCCGAATCAGCCCCAGCATTTT. The encoded protein is CASSQVQGSPNQPQHF.

V usage is TRBV28 and J usage is TRBJ2-1; 8 positions agree with TRBD2. Germline V gene lookup returns CDR1 MDHEN and CDR2 SYDVKM. This CDR3 contains 15 residues. With V trimmed by 5 bases and J by 3 bases, 6 bases remained unmatched. CDR3 DNA sequence: TGTGCCAGCAGTATCGGGACTAGACTCTACAATGAGCAGTTCTTC. Protein sequence: CASSIGTRLYNEQFF.

There are a few counts of this clone. The V and J genes are TRBV5-1 and TRBJ1-1, with 11 bases matching TRBD1. The CDR3 loop spans 16 amino acids. From germline, CDR1 is SGHRS and CDR2 YFSETQ. J gave up 3 bases and V 4 bases, and 8 bases lay outside the gene matches. The CDR3 protein is CASSPDRGPGDTEAFF. CDR3 in DNA: TGCGCCAGCAGCCCGGACAGGGGGCCGGGGGACACTGAAGCTTTCTTT.

The chain is built from TRBV30 and TRBJ2-5; perhaps TRBD2 as D (5 bases). The V and J ends lost 3 bases and 2 bases respectively, with 7 bases between them. Germline V lookup: CDR1 GTSNPN, CDR2 SVGIG (reference sequence). This CDR3 region has 12 residues. CDR3 loop: CAWRGGQETQYF. CDR3 nucleotide sequence: TGTGCCTGGAGAGGAGGTCAAGAGACCCAGTACTTC.

The chain joins TRBV18 to TRBJ1-4, with TRBD1 as a possible D gene (6 bases). The CDR3 loop spans 14 amino acids. V lost 4 bases to trimming and J lost 10 bases, with 16 bases between them. Germline CDR1 reads KGHSH; CDR2 reads LQKENI. The DNA of the CDR3 is TGTGCCAGCTCACAAGAGGGGGTTATTGGAAAACTGTTTTTT. Amino acids: CASSQEGVIGKLFF.

The chain is built from TRBV9 and TRBJ2-1; D is possibly TRBD2 (7 bases). V gave up 1 base and J gave up 10 bases, with 12 bases separating them. The CDR3 length is 13 residues. CDR1 and CDR2 (germline): SGDLS, YYNGEE. CDR3 loop: CASSVMGGPEQFF. CDR3 bases: TGTGCCAGCAGCGTAATGGGGGGGCCCGAGCAGTTCTTC.

The rearrangement joins TRBV16 to TRBJ2-5; D remains unclear. Trimming removed 0 bases at V and 8 bases at J, with 10 bases between. CDR1 is KGHSY and CDR2 is FQNENV in the germline V gene. This CDR3 spans 13 amino acids. This chain's CDR3 is CASSQSGESTQYF. In DNA form, the CDR3 reads TGTGCCAGCAGCCAATCAGGAGAGTCCACCCAGTACTTC.

The CDR3 nucleotides read TGTGCCAGTAGCAGGGTTTACGGAGGCTGGACCGGGGAGCTGTTTTTT. Its protein is CASSRVYGGWTGELFF. V and J are TRBV19 and TRBJ2-2; D is tentatively TRBD1 or TRBD2 (5 bases each). Germline CDR1 is LNHDA and CDR2 is SQIVND (reference sequence). The CDR3 is made up of 16 amino acids. V shed 6 bases and J shed 5 bases, with 19 bases lying between them.

The chain links TRBV9 to TRBJ1-3; tentatively, D is TRBD1 (5 bases). The CDR3 spans 15 residues. Germline V gene data show CDR1 as SGDLS and CDR2 as YYNGEE. V lost 0 bases and J lost 8, with 15 bases in between. The CDR3 is CASSVGTSMGDTIYF. CDR3 bases: TGTGCCAGCAGCGTAGGGACCTCCATGGGGGACACCATATATTTT.

The chain recombines TRBV6-5 with TRBJ1-5, with unresolved D. CDR1 and CDR2 (germline): MNHEY, SVGAGI. The CDR3 has 13 residues. V was pared by 7 bases and J by 3 bases, with 10 bases between. CDR3 residues: CASTQGYNQPQHF. CDR3 DNA sequence: TGTGCCAGCACTCAAGGCTACAATCAGCCCCAGCATTTT.

The J gene is TRBJ2-2, the V gene TRBV6-6, with D perhaps matching TRBD1 (5 bases). V lost 0 bases and J 4 bases, leaving 12 bases between the germline ends. The germline CDR1 and CDR2 sequences are MNHNY and SVGAGI (reference sequence). There are 16 residues in the CDR3. This CDR3 is CASSYSQGIGTGELFF. For the CDR3, the DNA is TGTGCCAGCAGTTACTCGCAGGGTATCGGCACCGGGGAGCTGTTTTTT.

V usage is TRBV7-9 and J usage is TRBJ2-7; tentative D call: TRBD1 (5 bases). Trimming removed 3 bases from V and 2 bases from J, with 8 bases in between. CDR3 length: 13 amino acids. Germline CDR1 and CDR2: SEHNR and FQNEAQ (reference sequence). The CDR3: CASSFGAAYEQYF. The CDR3 coding sequence is TGTGCCAGCAGCTTTGGGGCAGCCTACGAGCAGTACTTC.